This T cell receptor (beta chain) originates from a study of blood T cell repertoires in COVID-19. Study at large: From the United States, Italy and Spain came samples of acute and convalescent COVID-19. From T cells, B-cell-depleted T cells, or PBMCs came the material, which was cDNA or gDNA.

Per the authors' pipeline: Cell counts per sample came from amplifying reference gene primers. The table came from immunoSEQ multiplex PCR; TCRdb's copy has only in-frame clones and leaves some out. V, J and clone size are taken as reported in that table, and D and trimming were inferred from the DNA itself. The sample includes 100,000 to 150,000 clones, roughly 69% seen only once; the top ten take over 1.5%. This CDR3 comprises 14 residues. Germline CDR1 LNHDA, CDR2 SQIVND (reference sequence). V was pared by 5 bases and J by 6 bases, with 7 bases of the junction left unmatched. The clonotype originates from a woman in her 70s with acute or convalescent COVID-19. The V gene is TRBV19, the J gene TRBJ2-7, with 10 bases matching TRBD1. Input material: peripheral blood. CDR3 nucleotide sequence: TGTGCCAGTAGTTTTGGGACAGGGGCAGGCGAGCAGTACTTC. It codes for CASSFGTGAGEQYF.